This is a list of T cell receptor beta chains from one sample in a study of blood T cell repertoires in COVID-19. Generated by immunoSEQ multiplex PCR, the TCRdb table keeps only in-frame clones and is missing some. The repertoire holds about 68,000 clones, with 65% to 90% as singletons. The sequencing sample was made of peripheral blood. These receptors were taken from a man between 45 and 60 years old with acute or convalescent COVID-19. CDR3s include the opening cysteine and the closing phenylalanine or tryptophan. A D gene is named only where the DNA matches it firmly.

>TRBD1|TRBJ1-6|TRBV2
CASSPGQGNSPLHF
>TRBD1|TRBJ1-2|TRBV4-1
CASSPPGTGSPGTF
>TRBD1|TRBJ2-5|TRBV5-8
CASSLGSLQGAETQYF
>TRBD2|TRBJ2-3|TRBV7-6
CASSPTGLALGTQYF
>-|TRBJ2-1|TRBV7-6
CASSRRQNNEQFF
>TRBD2|TRBJ2-1|TRBV3-1/TRBV3-2
CASSQAGTNYNEQFF
>TRBD1|TRBJ1-1|TRBV30
CAWRQRTGGTEAFF
>-|TRBJ2-2|TRBV5-4
CASSLPGQNTGELFF
>-|TRBJ1-6|TRBV5-1
CASSPDGGNSPLHF
>-|TRBJ1-2|TRBV19
CASSNTGNYGYTF
>-|TRBJ1-6|TRBV11-3
CASSLVRQVKEDSPLHF
>-|TRBJ1-1|TRBV29-1
CSYQGMNTEAFF
>TRBD1|TRBJ2-7|TRBV25-1
CASSDKGQGLRQYF
>-|TRBJ2-3|TRBV7-8
CASSLAPVTGTDTQYF
>TRBD1|TRBJ1-1|TRBV20-1
CSASGDRGGTEAFF
>TRBD2|TRBJ2-1|TRBV7-3
CASSSSGGDGEQFF
>-|TRBJ1-2|TRBV18
CASSPNGNGYTF
>-|TRBJ1-2|TRBV7-6
CASSLIPDRKNYGYTF
>TRBD1|TRBJ1-5|TRBV6-6
CASSSGTARGNQPQHF
>TRBD2|TRBJ2-1|TRBV19
CASSISSGPLNEQFF
>TRBD2|TRBJ2-3|TRBV6-5
CASSSGLAGMTDTQYF
>TRBD2|TRBJ2-7|TRBV5-4
CASSLELAGLYEQYF
>-|TRBJ1-1|TRBV7-9
CASSQMNTEAFF
>-|TRBJ2-1|TRBV6-6
CASSYRGGNEQFF
>TRBD1|TRBJ2-2|TRBV27
CASSLKWTGSNTGELFF
>TRBD2|TRBJ2-2|TRBV7-2
CASSLGDWAGAGELFF
>TRBD1|TRBJ2-6|TRBV4-1
CASRPGQGVFAGANVLTF
>-|TRBJ2-5|TRBV7-8
CASSSKRRGETQYF
>TRBD1|TRBJ1-3|TRBV9
CASSVGTGTGSGNTIYF
>TRBD1|TRBJ1-2|TRBV19
CASRDRTNYGYTF
>-|TRBJ2-6|TRBV4-1
CASSEAVWNSGANVLTF
>-|TRBJ1-2|TRBV28
CASKGGGTAGGYTF
>-|TRBJ1-2|TRBV1
CTSSQGGQQHYGYTF
>-|TRBJ1-2|TRBV11-2
CASSSASQNYGYTF
>TRBD2|TRBJ2-5|TRBV15
CATSRLAGGRRGETQYF
>TRBD2|TRBJ2-1|TRBV3-1/TRBV3-2
CASSQDAWGGGDNEQFF
>TRBD1|TRBJ2-3|TRBV11-3
CASSEGQDSTDTQYF
>TRBD1|TRBJ1-2|TRBV6-5
CASSFRQGRDYGYTF
>-|TRBJ2-5|TRBV13
CASSLERKTQYF
>TRBD1|TRBJ1-1|TRBV5-3
CARSLIAVGQGPLRGEAFF
>-|TRBJ1-5|TRBV19
CASSIGGSNQPQHF
>-|TRBJ1-6|TRBV12-3/TRBV12-4
CASGAAVPLHF
>TRBD1|TRBJ1-2|TRBV11-1
CASSPDRRGYGYTF
>-|TRBJ2-1|TRBV7-3
CASSLRGDYNEQFF
>-|TRBJ1-2|TRBV29-1
CSVRREDDYGYTF
>TRBD2|TRBJ2-5|TRBV7-2
CASSYVAGGGETQYF
>TRBD2|TRBJ2-1|TRBV19
CASSKLAGDMDEQFF
>TRBD1|TRBJ2-1|TRBV9
CASSVTGQGYNEQFF
>-|TRBJ1-6|TRBV10-2
CASKGAGYNSPLHF